This TCR beta chain was obtained from a study of blood T cells in healthy people across ages (dated by TCRdb to between 2014 and 2017). Notes on the research overall: In model experiments, template switching captured about one uniquely barcoded TCR beta cDNA molecule for every two T cells. Age-related changes in TCR beta repertoire diversity were measured in the study by deep sequencing normalized with unique cDNA molecular identifiers. The donors were split into four age groups: young (average 16 years), middle-aged (about 40), aged (about 62) and long-lived (over 80). Donors of different ages were randomly distributed across sequencing lanes to avoid experimental bias. Two additional independent replicas of 1 million unique cDNA reads from the same blood draw were analyzed for two donors (one aged 18 to 29 and one aged 80 or older).

Regarding this clonotype: Its antigen is currently not known. Qualities for individual bases were not recorded, and no much larger clone is one base off.

The germline V gene (reference sequence) provides CDR1 DFQATT and CDR2 SNEGSKA. Trimming at the junction amounts to 1 base on V and 8 bases on J, and the germline ends lie 9 bases apart. The CDR3 covers 13 residues, taking in both the cysteine and the phenylalanine. Of the read, only the CDR3 DNA is kept; its 39 bases are in frame from base 1. Points the paper makes about the study in general: Observed TCR beta diversity correlated strongly with the percentage of naive T cells measured by flow cytometry. Compared with the aged group, the long-lived group had more naive CD4+ T cells, fewer expanded clones and increased TCR diversity, a pattern suggesting age selection. Conclusive comparison of naive and antigen-experienced compartments was prevented by the profiling of bulk unsorted PBMCs. As age increased, observed TCR beta diversity per million T cells dropped in a roughly linear way, and a significant reduction was already evident by age 40. Estimates of total diversity based on one million sequenced T cells were considered lower bounds and underestimates. Donor CMV infection status was unknown, potentially confounding age-related changes in expanded clonotypes.

The donors were roughly 40 Caucasian individuals from Russia, aged about 6 to 95 years, who were systemically healthy. Each donor gave ten milliliters of peripheral blood, collected into EDTA-treated Vacutainer tubes. Ficoll-Paque density-gradient centrifugation was used to isolate PBMCs, with at least 7 million obtained per sample. Trizol reagent was used to extract total RNA from the PBMCs, yielding at least 6 micrograms per sample. Naive CD45RAhigh/CD27high T cell percentages were measured by flow cytometry on a PBMC aliquot from every donor. The library came from 5' RACE. The sequencer was an Illumina HiSeq 2500. A second roughly 6 to 12 cycle PCR used a sample-barcoded 5' primer and a J-beta primer mix. A unique molecular identifier was introduced onto each TCR beta cDNA molecule by a template-switch 5' adaptor carrying 12 random nucleotides. Each sample yielded at least 2.5 million CDR3-containing paired-end reads. All of the RNA was converted into first-strand cDNA using the Mint cDNA synthesis kit, with a TRBC-specific oligonucleotide serving as the primer. After uracil-DNA glycosylase treatment, a first 18-cycle PCR used universal primers M1SS and BC2_uni_R on all cDNA. As for the original processing: For normalization, 1 million high-quality reads, each with a distinct molecular identifier, were randomly selected from each sample. Reads with shared molecular identifiers were discarded instead of being binned into consensus sequences. MiTCR, run with a Q25 quality threshold and the strictest error-elimination algorithm, handled CDR3 identification, clonotype clustering and error correction. A nonparametric unseen species model with Euler transformation was used to estimate a lower bound on total TCR beta diversity. The public sequencing data were trimmed at Q25 with fastp and processed into clonotypes with MiXCR by TCRdb, which kept only in-frame beta chains. CDR3 protein duplicates are merged, each entry listing the most common genes and DNA. TCRdb's processing, not the authors', yielded these V and J calls. The table for this sample lists about 2 million distinct CDR3 sequences; 49% of them were counted only once. More than 2% of the sample is held by the ten biggest clonotypes.

This sequence uses TRBV20-1 and TRBJ1-6, and the D gene may be TRBD1, 6 bases matching. Specimen: blood. This clonotype was sampled from a woman in her thirties or forties in good health. The CDR3: CSARANRDSPLHF. The nucleotide sequence is TGCAGTGCTAGAGCTAACAGGGATTCACCCCTCCACTTT.